These T cell receptor beta chains were read from a single sample in a study of blood T cells in healthy people across ages. TCRdb processed the 5' RACE reads anew with MiXCR; each CDR3 protein has one entry. The data hold about 1 million distinct CDR3 sequences, with 35% to 50% observed a single time. The specimen was blood. The receptors originated from a woman between 55 and 75 years old in good health. Both conserved end residues are part of each CDR3. A D gene is named only where the DNA matches it firmly. Rows may omit the clone size; those that give it use once, few, many or a size class.

CDR3nt: TGTGCCAGCAGCTTAGCCTGGACAGGGGGGAATGAAGCTTTCTTT; CDR3aa: CASSLAWTGGNEAFF; abundance: -; d_gene: TRBD1; v_gene: TRBV7-8; j_gene: TRBJ1-1
CDR3nt: TGTGCCAGCAGTGAGAGACAGGGTGTAGGATGTGGCTACACCTTC; CDR3aa: CASSERQGVGCGYTF; abundance: -; d_gene: TRBD1; v_gene: TRBV2; j_gene: TRBJ1-2
CDR3nt: TGTGCCAGCAGCTTAGCGGGTCCCGATACGCAGTATTTT; CDR3aa: CASSLAGPDTQYF; abundance: few; d_gene: -; v_gene: TRBV7-6; j_gene: TRBJ2-3
CDR3nt: TGTGCCAGCAGTTTTGGGGCTAGCGGGAGCAATGAGCAGTTCTTC; CDR3aa: CASSFGASGSNEQFF; abundance: -; d_gene: TRBD2; v_gene: TRBV27; j_gene: TRBJ2-1
CDR3nt: TGTGCCAGCAGTTCCGGGACCCCGAGAGGGCGCGAGCAGTACTTC; CDR3aa: CASSSGTPRGREQYF; abundance: few; d_gene: -; v_gene: TRBV27; j_gene: TRBJ2-7
CDR3nt: TGTGCCAGCAGTGAAACAGGCCTCAGCCTCACAGATACGCAGTATTTT; CDR3aa: CASSETGLSLTDTQYF; abundance: once; d_gene: -; v_gene: TRBV2; j_gene: TRBJ2-3
CDR3nt: TGCGCCAGCAGTTTATCACCCCGACTCTACGAGCAGTACTTC; CDR3aa: CASSLSPRLYEQYF; abundance: -; d_gene: -; v_gene: TRBV27; j_gene: TRBJ2-7
CDR3nt: TGTGCCATCAGTTTGGGCCTAGTGAATGAGCAGTTCTTC; CDR3aa: CAISLGLVNEQFF; abundance: few; d_gene: -; v_gene: TRBV10-3; j_gene: TRBJ2-1
CDR3nt: TGTGCCAGCAGCTTAGTGGGACAGGCAGCCAAAAACATTCAGTACTTC; CDR3aa: CASSLVGQAAKNIQYF; abundance: many; d_gene: TRBD1; v_gene: TRBV11-2; j_gene: TRBJ2-4
CDR3nt: TGTGCCAGCACGGACAGGCCCGGGTCTAACTATGGCTACACCTTC; CDR3aa: CASTDRPGSNYGYTF; abundance: -; d_gene: TRBD1; v_gene: TRBV6-6; j_gene: TRBJ1-2
CDR3nt: TGTGCCAGCAGACACCCCCAGGATGCTAGTTATCACGAGCAGTACTTC; CDR3aa: CASRHPQDASYHEQYF; abundance: -; d_gene: -; v_gene: TRBV6-2/TRBV6-3; j_gene: TRBJ2-7
CDR3nt: TGTGCCAGCGAGGACAGCGGACCCATGAACACTGAAGCTTTCTTT; CDR3aa: CASEDSGPMNTEAFF; abundance: -; d_gene: -; v_gene: TRBV6-1; j_gene: TRBJ1-1
CDR3nt: TGTGCCACCAGAGTACAGGGAGGTGGAGAGACCCAGTACTTC; CDR3aa: CATRVQGGGETQYF; abundance: few; d_gene: -; v_gene: TRBV15; j_gene: TRBJ2-5
CDR3nt: TGTGCCAGCAGCCCCCTAGCCTACGAGCAGTACTTC; CDR3aa: CASSPLAYEQYF; abundance: -; d_gene: -; v_gene: TRBV12-3/TRBV12-4; j_gene: TRBJ2-7
CDR3nt: TGCGCCAGCAGCAACGCGACAGGGGGAAGCTATGGCTACACCTTC; CDR3aa: CASSNATGGSYGYTF; abundance: -; d_gene: TRBD1; v_gene: TRBV5-1; j_gene: TRBJ1-2
CDR3nt: TGCGCCAGCAGCATCGGAGGGACTAGCGGGATAAATGAGCAGTTCTTC; CDR3aa: CASSIGGTSGINEQFF; abundance: few; d_gene: TRBD2; v_gene: TRBV5-1; j_gene: TRBJ2-1
CDR3nt: TGTGCCAGCAGCTTAACCGCGACTAGCTCAAATGAGCAGTTCTTC; CDR3aa: CASSLTATSSNEQFF; abundance: -; d_gene: TRBD2; v_gene: TRBV7-3; j_gene: TRBJ2-1